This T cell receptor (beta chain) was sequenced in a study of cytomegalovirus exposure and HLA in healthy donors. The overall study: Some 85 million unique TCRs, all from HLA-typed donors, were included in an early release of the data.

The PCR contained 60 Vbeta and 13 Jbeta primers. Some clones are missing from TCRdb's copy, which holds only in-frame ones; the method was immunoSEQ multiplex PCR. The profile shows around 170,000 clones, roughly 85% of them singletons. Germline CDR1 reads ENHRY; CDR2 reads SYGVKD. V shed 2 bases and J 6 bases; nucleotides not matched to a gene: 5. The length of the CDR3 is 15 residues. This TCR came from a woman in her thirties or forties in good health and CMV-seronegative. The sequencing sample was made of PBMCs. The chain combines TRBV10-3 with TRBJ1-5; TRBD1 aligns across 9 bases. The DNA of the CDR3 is TGTGCCATCAGTGAGGGACAGGGGCCCCCTCAGCCCCAGCATTTT. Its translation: CAISEGQGPPQPQHF.